This T cell receptor (beta chain) was profiled in a study of lymphopenia after photon versus proton radiotherapy. Study-level results: After the lymphocyte nadir, photon-treated repertoires showed oligoclonal expansion, especially of CD8+ Temra cells. Under photons, naive T cells and diversity fell while effector/memory populations rose.

This clone appeared once. No antigen is known for it. Here immunoSEQ multiplex PCR was the method, and the copy in TCRdb shows in-frame clones only, minus some. The sample shows 15,000 to 20,000 clones, roughly 84% of them seen only once. Germline lookup yields CDR1 SGHRS and CDR2 YFSETQ. Trimming left V 3 bases short and J 0 bases short, with 12 bases between. This CDR3 comprises 16 residues. The sequencing here drew on peripheral blood, taken from a patient treated with proton-based radiotherapy. The clonotype was recovered from a man aged 70 or older with pancreatic cancer. V is TRBV5-1 and J is TRBJ2-2, with D tentatively TRBD1 (7 bases). The CDR3 bases are TGCGCCAGCAGCTGGGGGGACAGCGCGAACACCGGGGAGCTGTTTTTT. Translation: CASSWGDSANTGELFF.